This is a list of T cell receptor beta chains from one sample in a study of cytomegalovirus exposure and HLA in healthy donors. Data came from immunoSEQ multiplex PCR; TCRdb stores just in-frame clones and leaves some out. The table has 180,000 or so clones, 9.5% seen once. What was sequenced was PBMCs. These receptors originate from a woman aged 25 to 45 in good health and CMV-seropositive. Both conserved end residues are part of each CDR3. The D gene is left open where the match is weak. Clone sizes are given selectively: once, few, many, or a class where the clone is expanded.

V gene	clone size	J gene	D gene	CDR3 protein	CDR3 DNA
TRBV19	few	TRBJ1-2	-	CASSVTLGVYYGYTF	TGTGCCAGTAGTGTGACCCTAGGGGTTTACTATGGCTACACCTTC
TRBV6-6	-	TRBJ1-2	-	CASSYEGAGAQRGYTF	TGTGCCAGCAGTTACGAGGGTGCGGGGGCCCAACGCGGCTACACCTTT
TRBV5-1	few	TRBJ2-7	-	CASSRTGSVDEQYF	TGCGCCAGCAGCCGAACAGGGAGTGTAGACGAGCAGTACTTC
TRBV18	-	TRBJ2-2	-	CASSPWGRGNTGELFF	TGTGCCAGCTCACCATGGGGAAGGGGAAACACCGGGGAGCTGTTTTTT
TRBV29-1	-	TRBJ1-4	TRBD1	CSVEGTDEKLFF	TGCAGCGTTGAGGGGACAGATGAAAAACTGTTTTTT
TRBV10-2	few	TRBJ1-5	-	CASSLSENQPQHF	TGCGCCAGCAGTCTCAGTGAAAATCAGCCCCAGCATTTT
TRBV2	-	TRBJ2-7	TRBD1	CASMDRGSEQYF	TGTGCCAGCATGGACAGGGGGTCCGAGCAGTACTTC
TRBV2	few	TRBJ1-1	-	CASSPTLNTEAFF	TGTGCCAGCTCCCCCACTTTGAACACTGAAGCTTTCTTT
TRBV6-1	few	TRBJ1-1	TRBD1	CASSEDRDTEAFF	TGTGCCAGCAGTGAGGACAGGGACACTGAAGCTTTCTTT
TRBV6-6	-	TRBJ2-3	TRBD2	CASKVAGSTDTQYF	TGTGCCAGCAAGGTAGCGGGGAGCACAGATACGCAGTATTTT
TRBV30	few	TRBJ2-7	-	CAFAGDRSYEQYF	TGTGCCTTTGCCGGTGACAGAAGCTACGAGCAGTACTTC
TRBV19	few	TRBJ1-3	-	CASRPGYWDTIYF	TGTGCCAGTAGACCAGGGTATTGGGACACCATATATTTT
TRBV5-1	few	TRBJ2-7	-	CASSFPTAPYEQYF	TGCGCCAGCAGCTTTCCGACAGCTCCCTACGAGCAGTACTTC
TRBV6-1	few	TRBJ2-7	TRBD2	CASSAQGLVGEQYF	TGTGCCAGCAGTGCCCAAGGACTAGTTGGGGAGCAGTACTTC
TRBV6-1	-	TRBJ2-7	-	CASSRQQLYEQYF	TGTGCCAGCAGTCGACAGCAACTCTACGAGCAGTACTTC
TRBV5-6	-	TRBJ2-1	TRBD1	CASGRTGSNEQFF	TGTGCCAGCGGACGGACAGGGTCCAATGAGCAGTTCTTC
TRBV7-9	-	TRBJ2-5	-	CASSLAGASETQYF	TGTGCCAGCAGCTTAGCGGGAGCTAGTGAGACCCAGTACTTC
TRBV30	-	TRBJ1-1	-	CAWTRRRRGGENTEAFF	TGTGCCTGGACGCGGCGAAGGAGGGGAGGAGAGAACACTGAAGCTTTCTTT
TRBV7-6	-	TRBJ2-1	TRBD2	CASSLGGGVAGVYNEQFF	TGTGCCAGCAGCTTAGGGGGAGGGGTAGCGGGAGTTTACAATGAGCAGTTCTTC
TRBV27	once	TRBJ1-6	-	CASSLSRGMYNSPLHF	TGTGCCAGCAGTTTATCAAGGGGGATGTATAATTCACCCCTCCACTTT
TRBV2	few	TRBJ1-2	TRBD1	CASSESTGVGYTF	TGTGCCAGCAGTGAATCTACAGGGGTTGGCTACACCTTC
TRBV30	-	TRBJ2-1	TRBD2	CAWSQAGGPKQFF	TGTGCCTGGAGTCAAGCGGGAGGGCCTAAGCAGTTCTTC
TRBV7-9	-	TRBJ2-1	-	CASSSQAKVQFF	TGTGCCAGCAGCTCCCAGGCAAAGGTGCAGTTCTTC
TRBV7-9	-	TRBJ2-1	-	CASTPTVAALFDEQFF	TGTGCCAGCACCCCGACCGTAGCGGCCCTTTTCGATGAGCAGTTCTTC
TRBV2	-	TRBJ1-3	TRBD1	CASSGQGAAGNTIYF	TGTGCCAGCAGTGGTCAGGGGGCTGCCGGAAACACCATATATTTT
TRBV27	few	TRBJ2-7	-	CASFGGSLNEQYF	TGTGCCAGCTTTGGGGGGAGCCTAAACGAGCAGTACTTC
TRBV19	few	TRBJ1-2	-	CASKGGATTSYGYTF	TGTGCCAGTAAGGGAGGGGCAACGACGAGCTATGGCTACACCTTC
TRBV27	few	TRBJ2-3	TRBD1	CASSSRGRRISTDTQYF	TGTGCCAGCAGTTCCAGGGGGAGACGGATAAGCACAGATACGCAGTATTTT
TRBV10-3	-	TRBJ2-3	-	CAISDSTGRDTQYF	TGTGCCATCAGTGATAGTACAGGCAGGGATACGCAGTATTTT
TRBV25-1	-	TRBJ2-2	-	CAMQGTQTDTGELFF	TGTGCCATGCAGGGGACACAAACGGACACCGGGGAGCTGTTTTTT
TRBV5-6	-	TRBJ2-1	TRBD2	CASSLWRDGTSGNWDQFF	TGTGCCAGCAGCCTTTGGCGTGACGGGACTAGCGGGAATTGGGACCAGTTCTTC
TRBV6-1	few	TRBJ2-3	-	CASKVGDGADTQYF	TGTGCCAGCAAGGTGGGAGACGGAGCAGATACGCAGTATTTT
TRBV18	few	TRBJ1-1	-	CASSPSRGTEAFF	TGTGCCAGCTCACCAAGTCGGGGCACTGAAGCTTTCTTT
TRBV11-2	once	TRBJ1-2	-	CASSQEGFYGYTF	TGTGCCAGCAGCCAGGAGGGGTTTTATGGCTACACCTTC
TRBV19	-	TRBJ2-1	TRBD2	CASSVIGGGLEVNEQFF	TGTGCCAGTAGTGTCATCGGAGGAGGACTAGAGGTCAATGAGCAGTTCTTC
TRBV29-1	few	TRBJ1-3	-	CSVDTGFGNTIYF	TGCAGCGTTGACACAGGGTTTGGAAACACCATATATTTT
TRBV1	-	TRBJ2-7	-	CTSSHRAWENEQYF	TGCACCAGCAGCCACAGAGCCTGGGAGAACGAGCAGTACTTC
TRBV5-1	-	TRBJ2-2	TRBD1	CASSPRQGWTGELFF	TGCGCCAGCAGCCCTCGACAGGGATGGACCGGGGAGCTGTTTTTT
TRBV30	-	TRBJ2-5	TRBD1	CAWKRGRMETQYF	TGTGCCTGGAAAAGGGGGCGTATGGAGACCCAGTACTTC
TRBV4-1	-	TRBJ2-7	-	CASSQVAEGLYEQYF	TGCGCCAGCAGCCAAGTGGCCGAGGGCTTGTACGAGCAGTACTTC
TRBV2	-	TRBJ2-7	TRBD1	CASRGTVMYHEQYF	TGTGCCAGCAGGGGGACAGTAATGTACCACGAGCAGTACTTC
TRBV11-2	few	TRBJ2-1	TRBD1	CASSKGQYSGEQFF	TGTGCCAGCAGCAAGGGACAGTATTCTGGTGAGCAGTTCTTC
TRBV9	few	TRBJ2-7	TRBD2	CASGPGAGATSKVYF	TGTGCCAGCGGGCCCGGGGCGGGAGCCACCAGCAAGGTGTACTTC
TRBV25-1	few	TRBJ2-7	TRBD1	CASTRSGTGVGEWYF	TGTGCCAGCACCAGATCCGGGACAGGGGTAGGAGAATGGTACTTC